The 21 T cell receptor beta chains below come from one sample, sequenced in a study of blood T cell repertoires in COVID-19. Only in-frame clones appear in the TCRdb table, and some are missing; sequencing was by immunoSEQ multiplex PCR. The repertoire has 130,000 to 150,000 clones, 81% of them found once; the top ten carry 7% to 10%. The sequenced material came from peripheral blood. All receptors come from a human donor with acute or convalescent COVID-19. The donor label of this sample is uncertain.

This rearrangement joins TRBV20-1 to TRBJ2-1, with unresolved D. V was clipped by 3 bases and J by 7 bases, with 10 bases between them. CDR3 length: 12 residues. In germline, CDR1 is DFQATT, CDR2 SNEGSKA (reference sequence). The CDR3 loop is CSASAGRNEQFF. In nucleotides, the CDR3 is TGCAGTGCTAGTGCAGGTAGGAATGAGCAGTTCTTC.

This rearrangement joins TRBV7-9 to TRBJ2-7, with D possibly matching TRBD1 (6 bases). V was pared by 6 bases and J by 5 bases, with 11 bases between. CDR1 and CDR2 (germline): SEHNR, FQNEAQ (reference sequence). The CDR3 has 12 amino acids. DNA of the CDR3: TGTGCCAGCAGTCCCGACAGGAACGAGCAGTACTTC. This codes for CASSPDRNEQYF.

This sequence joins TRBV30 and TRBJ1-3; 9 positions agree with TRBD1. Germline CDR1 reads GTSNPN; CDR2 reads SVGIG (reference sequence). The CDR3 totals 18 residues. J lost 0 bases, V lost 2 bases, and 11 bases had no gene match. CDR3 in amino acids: CAWSPKGTGSLSGNTIYF. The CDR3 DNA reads TGTGCCTGGAGTCCTAAGGGGACAGGGAGTCTCTCTGGAAACACCATATATTTT.

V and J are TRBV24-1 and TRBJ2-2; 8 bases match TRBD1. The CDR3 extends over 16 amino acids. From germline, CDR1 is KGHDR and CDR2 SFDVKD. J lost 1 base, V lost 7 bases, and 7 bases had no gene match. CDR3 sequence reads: CATRNTGTGNTGELFF. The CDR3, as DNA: TGTGCCACCAGGAATACCGGGACAGGGAACACCGGGGAGCTGTTTTTT.

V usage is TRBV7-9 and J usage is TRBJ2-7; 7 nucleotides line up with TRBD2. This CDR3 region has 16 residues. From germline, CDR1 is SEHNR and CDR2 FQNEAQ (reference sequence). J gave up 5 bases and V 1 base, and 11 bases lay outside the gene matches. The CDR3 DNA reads TGTGCCAGCAGCTTAGGACTCGGGGGAGGGGTGGACGAGCAGTACGTC. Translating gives CASSLGLGGGVDEQYV.

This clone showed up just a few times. As DNA, the CDR3 is TGTGCCAGCAGCTTGGAACTCTACCAAGAGACCCAGTACTTC. Protein sequence: CASSLELYQETQYF. The chain links TRBV5-4 to TRBJ2-5, with D hard to call. CDR3 length: 14 residues. Germline loops: CDR1 SGHNT, CDR2 YYREEE (reference sequence). Trimming took off 0 bases at V and 0 bases at J, with 6 bases between the two ends.

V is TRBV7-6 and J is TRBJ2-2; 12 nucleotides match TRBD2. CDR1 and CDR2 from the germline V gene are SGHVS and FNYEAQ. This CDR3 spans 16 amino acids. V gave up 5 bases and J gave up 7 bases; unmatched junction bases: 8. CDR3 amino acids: CASSTLAGGRGGELFF. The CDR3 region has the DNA TGTGCCAGCAGCACTCTAGCGGGGGGGCGAGGCGGGGAGCTGTTTTTT.

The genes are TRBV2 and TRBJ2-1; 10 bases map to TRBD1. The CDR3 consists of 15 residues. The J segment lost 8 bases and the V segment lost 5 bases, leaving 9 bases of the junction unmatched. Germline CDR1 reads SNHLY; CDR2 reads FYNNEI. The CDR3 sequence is CASSQRTGGTDEQFF. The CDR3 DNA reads TGTGCCAGCAGTCAGCGGACAGGGGGGACGGATGAGCAGTTCTTC. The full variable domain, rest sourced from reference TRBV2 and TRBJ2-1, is EPEVTQTPSHQVTQMGQEVILRCVPISNHLYFYWYRQILGQKVEFLVSFYNNEISEKSEIFDDQFSVERPDGSNFTLKIRSTKLEDSAMYFCASSQRTGGTDEQFFGPGTRLTVL.

For the CDR3, the DNA is TGTGCCAGCAGCCCACTCCCGGGTTTATATGGCTACACCTTC. Its translation: CASSPLPGLYGYTF. The V gene is TRBV14, the J gene TRBJ1-2; D is unresolved. V gave up 4 bases and J gave up 5 bases, with 14 bases separating them. The CDR3 is 14 residues long. Looked up from germline, CDR1 is SGHDN and CDR2 is FVKESK.

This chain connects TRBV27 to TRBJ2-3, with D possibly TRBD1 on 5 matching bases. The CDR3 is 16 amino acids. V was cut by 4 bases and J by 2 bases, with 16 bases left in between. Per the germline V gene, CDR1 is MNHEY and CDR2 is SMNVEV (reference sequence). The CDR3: CASSSSRRGSTDTQYF. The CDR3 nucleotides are TGTGCCAGCAGTTCCTCCCGTAGGGGATCCACAGATACGCAGTATTTT.

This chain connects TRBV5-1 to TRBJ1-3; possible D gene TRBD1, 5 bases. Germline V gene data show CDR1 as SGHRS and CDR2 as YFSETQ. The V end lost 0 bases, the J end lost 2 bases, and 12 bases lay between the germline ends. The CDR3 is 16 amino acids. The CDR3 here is CASSLGRRGAGNTIYF. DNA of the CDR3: TGCGCCAGCAGCTTGGGTAGGAGGGGAGCTGGAAACACCATATATTTT.

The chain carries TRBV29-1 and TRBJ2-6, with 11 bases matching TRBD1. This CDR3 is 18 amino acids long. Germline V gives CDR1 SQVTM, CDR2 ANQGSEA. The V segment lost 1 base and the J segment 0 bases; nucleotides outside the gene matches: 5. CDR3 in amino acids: CSVEVWTGGHSGANVLTF. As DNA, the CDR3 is TGCAGCGTTGAAGTTTGGACAGGGGGCCACTCTGGGGCCAACGTCCTGACTTTC.

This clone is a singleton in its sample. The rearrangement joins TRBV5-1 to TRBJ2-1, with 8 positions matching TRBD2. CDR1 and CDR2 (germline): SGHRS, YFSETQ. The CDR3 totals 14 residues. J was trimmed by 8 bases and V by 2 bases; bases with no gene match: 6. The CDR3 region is CASSLQAGVDEQFF. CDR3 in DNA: TGCGCCAGCAGCTTACAAGCGGGGGTCGATGAGCAGTTCTTC.

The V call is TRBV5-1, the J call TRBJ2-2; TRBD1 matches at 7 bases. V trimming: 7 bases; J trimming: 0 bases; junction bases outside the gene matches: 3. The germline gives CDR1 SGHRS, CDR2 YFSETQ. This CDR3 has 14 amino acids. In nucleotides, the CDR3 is TGCGCCAGCTCCGGACAGGCGAACACCGGGGAGCTGTTTTTT. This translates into CASSGQANTGELFF.

The CDR3: CASSLGAPFEQFF. CDR3 DNA: TGTGCCAGCAGCTTAGGGGCTCCGTTTGAGCAGTTCTTC. This chain links TRBV11-3 with TRBJ2-1; the D is unclear. The CDR3 has 13 amino acids. The germline V gene encodes CDR1 SGHNT and CDR2 YENEEA. V shed 1 base and J shed 9 bases, with 10 bases lying between them.

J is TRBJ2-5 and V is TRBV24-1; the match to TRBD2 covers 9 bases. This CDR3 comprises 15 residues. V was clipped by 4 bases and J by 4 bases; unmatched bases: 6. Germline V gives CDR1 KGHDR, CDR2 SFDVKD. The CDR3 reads CATSEGTSRGETQYF. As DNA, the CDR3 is TGTGCCACCAGTGAGGGGACTAGCCGGGGAGAGACCCAGTACTTC.

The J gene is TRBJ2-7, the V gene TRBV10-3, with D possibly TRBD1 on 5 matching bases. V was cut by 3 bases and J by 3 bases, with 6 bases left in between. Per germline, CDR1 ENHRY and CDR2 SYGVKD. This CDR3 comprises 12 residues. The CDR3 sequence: CAISEGDYEQYV. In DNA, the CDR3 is TGTGCCATCAGTGAAGGGGACTACGAGCAGTACGTC.

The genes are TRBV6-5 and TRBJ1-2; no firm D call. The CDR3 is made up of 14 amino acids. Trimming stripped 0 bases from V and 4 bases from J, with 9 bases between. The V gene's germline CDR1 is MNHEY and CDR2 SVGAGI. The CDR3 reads CASSYSRVGYGYTF. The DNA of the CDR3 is TGTGCCAGCAGTTACTCGAGGGTTGGCTATGGCTACACCTTC.

Here the CDR3 reads CASSLRRTYGYTF. The DNA of the CDR3 is TGTGCCAGCAGTTTACGGAGGACTTATGGCTACACCTTC. This sequence joins TRBV12-3 or TRBV12-4 and TRBJ1-2; no firm D call. Trimming removed 2 bases at V and 5 bases at J, with 9 bases between. The CDR3 contains 13 residues.

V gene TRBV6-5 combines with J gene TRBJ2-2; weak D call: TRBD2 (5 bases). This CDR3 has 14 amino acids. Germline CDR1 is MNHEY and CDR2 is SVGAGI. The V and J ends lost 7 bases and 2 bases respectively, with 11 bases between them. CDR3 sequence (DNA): TGTGCCAGCATATCGGACTTCAACACCGGGGAGCTGTTTTTT. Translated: CASISDFNTGELFF.

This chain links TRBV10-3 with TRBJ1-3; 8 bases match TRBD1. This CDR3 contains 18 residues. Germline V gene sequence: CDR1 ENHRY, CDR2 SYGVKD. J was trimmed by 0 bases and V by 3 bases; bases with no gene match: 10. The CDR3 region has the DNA TGTGCCATCAGTGAATCCCTCGGACAGGGCCCCTCTGGAAACACCATATATTTT. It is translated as CAISESLGQGPSGNTIYF.